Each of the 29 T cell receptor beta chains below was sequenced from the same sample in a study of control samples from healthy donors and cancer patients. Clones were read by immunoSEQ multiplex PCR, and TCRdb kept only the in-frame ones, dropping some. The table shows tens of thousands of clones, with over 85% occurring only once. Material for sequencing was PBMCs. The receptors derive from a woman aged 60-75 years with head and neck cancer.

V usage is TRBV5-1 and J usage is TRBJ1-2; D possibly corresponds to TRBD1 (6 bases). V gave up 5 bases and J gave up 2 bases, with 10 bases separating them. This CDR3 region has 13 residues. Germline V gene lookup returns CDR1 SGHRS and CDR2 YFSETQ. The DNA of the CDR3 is TGCGCCAGCAGGCCAGGACAGAACTATGGCTACACCTTC. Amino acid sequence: CASRPGQNYGYTF.

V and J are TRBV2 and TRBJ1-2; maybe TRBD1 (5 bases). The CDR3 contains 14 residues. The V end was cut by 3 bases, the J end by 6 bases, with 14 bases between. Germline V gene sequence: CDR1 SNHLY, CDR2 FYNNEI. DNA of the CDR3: TGTGCCAGCAGTGATGGAGGCAGGGTGAATGGCTACACCTTC. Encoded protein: CASSDGGRVNGYTF.

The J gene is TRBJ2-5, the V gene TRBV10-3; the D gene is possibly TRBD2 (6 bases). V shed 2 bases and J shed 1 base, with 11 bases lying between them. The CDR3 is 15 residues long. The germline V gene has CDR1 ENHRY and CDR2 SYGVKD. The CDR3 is CAISEGGKGQETQYF. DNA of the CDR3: TGTGCCATCAGTGAGGGGGGGAAAGGCCAAGAGACCCAGTACTTC.

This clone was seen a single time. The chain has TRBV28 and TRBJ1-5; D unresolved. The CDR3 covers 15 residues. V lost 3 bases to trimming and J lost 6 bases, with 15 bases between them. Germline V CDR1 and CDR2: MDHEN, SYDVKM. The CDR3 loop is CASSFRAALGQPQHF. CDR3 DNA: TGTGCCAGCAGTTTCCGGGCGGCCTTAGGTCAGCCCCAGCATTTT.

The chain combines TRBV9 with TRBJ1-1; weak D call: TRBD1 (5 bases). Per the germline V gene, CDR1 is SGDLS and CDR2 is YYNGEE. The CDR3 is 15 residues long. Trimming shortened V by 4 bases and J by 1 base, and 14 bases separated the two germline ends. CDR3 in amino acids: CASSSRLGGNTEAFF. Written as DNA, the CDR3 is TGTGCCAGCAGCTCCAGACTTGGGGGGAACACTGAAGCTTTCTTT.

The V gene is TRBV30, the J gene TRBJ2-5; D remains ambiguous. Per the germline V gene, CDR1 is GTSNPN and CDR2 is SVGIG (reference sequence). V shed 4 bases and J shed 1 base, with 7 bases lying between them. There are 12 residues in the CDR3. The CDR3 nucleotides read TGTGCCTGGAAACCCTCCCAAGAGACCCAGTACTTC. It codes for CAWKPSQETQYF. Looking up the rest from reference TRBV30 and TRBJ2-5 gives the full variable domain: SQTIHQWPATLVQPVGSPLSLECTVEGTSNPNLYWYRQAAGRGLQLLFYSVGIGQISSEVPQNLSASRPQDRQFILSSKKLLLSDSGFYLCAWKPSQETQYFGPGTRLLVL.

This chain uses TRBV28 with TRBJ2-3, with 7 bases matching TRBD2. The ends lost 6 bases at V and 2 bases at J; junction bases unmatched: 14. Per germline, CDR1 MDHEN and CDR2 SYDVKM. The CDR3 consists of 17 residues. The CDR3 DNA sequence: TGTGCCAGCAGCATAACTACGGGAGGTGGGGACACAGATACGCAGTATTTT. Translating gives CASSITTGGGDTDTQYF.

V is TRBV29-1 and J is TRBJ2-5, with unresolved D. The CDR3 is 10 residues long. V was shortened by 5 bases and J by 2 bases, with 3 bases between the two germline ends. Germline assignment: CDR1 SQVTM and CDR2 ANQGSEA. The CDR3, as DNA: TGCAGCGTTTCACAAGAGACCCAGTACTTC. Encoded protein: CSVSQETQYF.

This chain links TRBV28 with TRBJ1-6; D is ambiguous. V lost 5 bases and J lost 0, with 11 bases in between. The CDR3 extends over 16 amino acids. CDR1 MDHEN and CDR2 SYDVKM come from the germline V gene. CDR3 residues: CASSRSGSSYNSPLHF. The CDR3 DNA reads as TGTGCCAGCAGTCGCTCCGGGAGCTCCTATAATTCACCCCTCCACTTT. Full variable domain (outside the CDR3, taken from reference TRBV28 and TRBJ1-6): DVKVTQSSRYLVKRTGEKVFLECVQDMDHENMFWYRQDPGLGLRLIYFSYDVKMKEKGDIPEGYSVSREKKERFSLILESASTNQTSMYLCASSRSGSSYNSPLHFGNGTRLTVT.

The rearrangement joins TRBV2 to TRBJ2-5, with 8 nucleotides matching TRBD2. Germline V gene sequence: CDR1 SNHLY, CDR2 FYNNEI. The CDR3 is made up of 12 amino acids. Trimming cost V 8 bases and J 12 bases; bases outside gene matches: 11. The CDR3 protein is CASLAGNPPEYF. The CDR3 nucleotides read TGTGCCAGCCTAGCGGGTAATCCTCCTGAGTACTTC.

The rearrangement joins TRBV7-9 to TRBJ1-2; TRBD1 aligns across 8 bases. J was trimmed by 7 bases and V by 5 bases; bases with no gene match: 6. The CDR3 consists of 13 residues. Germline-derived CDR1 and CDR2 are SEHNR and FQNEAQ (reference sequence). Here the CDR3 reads CASSPTGDGGYTF. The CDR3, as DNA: TGTGCCAGCAGCCCGACAGGGGACGGTGGCTACACCTTC.

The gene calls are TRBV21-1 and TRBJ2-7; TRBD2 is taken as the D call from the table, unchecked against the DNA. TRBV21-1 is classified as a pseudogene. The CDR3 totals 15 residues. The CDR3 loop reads CASSNNRLASCEQYF. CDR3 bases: TGTGCCAGCAGCAATAATAGACTAGCGTCCTGCGAGCAGTACTTC.

CDR3 coding DNA: TGTGCCAGCAGTGACTCGGTCGGTAGCGGGGAGATTAACACCGGGGAGCTGTTTTTT. Residues: CASSDSVGSGEINTGELFF. This chain uses TRBV6-4 with TRBJ2-2, with 8 bases fitting TRBD2. The CDR3 has 19 residues. J gave up 2 bases and V 0 bases, and 11 bases lay outside the gene matches. Germline lookup yields CDR1 MRHNA and CDR2 SNTAGT.

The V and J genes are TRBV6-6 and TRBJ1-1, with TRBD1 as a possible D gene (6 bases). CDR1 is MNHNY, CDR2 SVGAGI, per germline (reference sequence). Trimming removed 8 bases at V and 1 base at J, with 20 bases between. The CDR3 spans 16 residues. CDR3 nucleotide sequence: TGTGCCAGCGGGGGGCAGAAGACGAGGGGGAACACTGAAGCTTTCTTT. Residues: CASGGQKTRGNTEAFF.

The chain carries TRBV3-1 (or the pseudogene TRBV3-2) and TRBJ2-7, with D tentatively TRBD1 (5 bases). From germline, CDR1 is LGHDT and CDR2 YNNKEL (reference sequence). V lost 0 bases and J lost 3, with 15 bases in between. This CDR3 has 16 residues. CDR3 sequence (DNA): TGTGCCAGCAGCCAAGATCCTGGCAGGGCTCACTACGAGCAGTACTTC. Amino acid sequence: CASSQDPGRAHYEQYF.

CDR3 protein: CASSIDGRGSTGANVLTF. The DNA for the CDR3 is TGTGCCAGTAGTATAGATGGCAGGGGGAGTACTGGGGCCAACGTCCTGACTTTC. The genes are TRBV19 and TRBJ2-6, with 7 bases matching TRBD1. The CDR3 consists of 18 residues. The germline V gene has CDR1 LNHDA and CDR2 SQIVND (reference sequence). V shed 0 bases and J 2 bases; nucleotides not matched to a gene: 7.

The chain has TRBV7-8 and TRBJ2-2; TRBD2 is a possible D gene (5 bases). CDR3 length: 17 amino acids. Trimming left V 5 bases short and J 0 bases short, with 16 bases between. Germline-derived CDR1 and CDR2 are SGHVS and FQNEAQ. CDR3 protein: CASSHRGGETNTGELFF. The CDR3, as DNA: TGTGCCAGCAGCCATAGAGGAGGCGAGACGAACACCGGGGAGCTGTTTTTT.

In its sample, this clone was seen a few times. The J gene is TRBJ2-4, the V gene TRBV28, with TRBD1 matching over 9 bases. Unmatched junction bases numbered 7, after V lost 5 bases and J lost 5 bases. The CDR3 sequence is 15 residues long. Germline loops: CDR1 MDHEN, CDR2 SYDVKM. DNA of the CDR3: TGTGCCAGCAGTGTGATGGGACAGGGAGAAAACATTCAGTACTTC. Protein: CASSVMGQGENIQYF.

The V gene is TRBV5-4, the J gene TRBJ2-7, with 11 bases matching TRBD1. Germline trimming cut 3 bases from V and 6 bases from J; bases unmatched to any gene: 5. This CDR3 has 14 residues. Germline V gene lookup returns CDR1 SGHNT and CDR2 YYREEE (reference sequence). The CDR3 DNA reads TGTGCCAGCAGCTCGCCCGGGACAGGGGGCGAGCAGTACTTC. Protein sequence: CASSSPGTGGEQYF.

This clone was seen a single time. This CDR3 is CAWSPWSGGYTF. DNA of the CDR3: TGTGCCTGGAGTCCCTGGTCCGGGGGCTACACCTTC. This sequence joins TRBV30 and TRBJ1-2; D is unresolved. V was clipped by 2 bases and J by 8 bases, with 12 bases between them. CDR3 size: 12 residues. Germline V gene sequence: CDR1 GTSNPN, CDR2 SVGIG (reference sequence).

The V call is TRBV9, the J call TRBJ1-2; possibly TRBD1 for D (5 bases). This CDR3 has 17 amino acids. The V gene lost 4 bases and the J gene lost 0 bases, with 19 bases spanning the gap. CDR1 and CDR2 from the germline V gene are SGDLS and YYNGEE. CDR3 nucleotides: TGTGCCAGCAGCCCGCGAGAGAGGGGCAGAGCTAACTATGGCTACACCTTC. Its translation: CASSPRERGRANYGYTF.

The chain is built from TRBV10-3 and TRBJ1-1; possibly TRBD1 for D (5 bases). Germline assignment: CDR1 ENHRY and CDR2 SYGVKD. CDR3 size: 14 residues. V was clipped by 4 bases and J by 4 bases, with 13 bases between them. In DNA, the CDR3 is TGTGCCATCAGTGTTGGCGGTGGGGGCACTGAAGCTTTCTTT. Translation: CAISVGGGGTEAFF.

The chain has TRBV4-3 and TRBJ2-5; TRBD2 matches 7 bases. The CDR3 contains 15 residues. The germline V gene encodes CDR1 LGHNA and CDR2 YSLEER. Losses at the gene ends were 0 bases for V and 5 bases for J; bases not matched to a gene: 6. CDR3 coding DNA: TGCGCCAGCAGCCAAGAGTACGGGAGGCAGGAGACCCAGTACTTC. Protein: CASSQEYGRQETQYF.

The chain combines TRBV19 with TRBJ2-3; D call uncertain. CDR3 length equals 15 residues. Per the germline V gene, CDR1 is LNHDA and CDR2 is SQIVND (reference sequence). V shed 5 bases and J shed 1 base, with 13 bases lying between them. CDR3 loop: CASSPTRRGTDTQYF. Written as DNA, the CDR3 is TGTGCCAGTAGTCCGACTCGCCGGGGCACAGATACGCAGTATTTT.

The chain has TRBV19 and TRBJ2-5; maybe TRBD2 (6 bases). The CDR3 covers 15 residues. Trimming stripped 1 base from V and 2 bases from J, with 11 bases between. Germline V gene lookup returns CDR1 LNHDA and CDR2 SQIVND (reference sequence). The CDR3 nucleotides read TGTGCCAGTAGTATAGTGGGGGGAGAGCAAGAGACCCAGTACTTC. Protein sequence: CASSIVGGEQETQYF.

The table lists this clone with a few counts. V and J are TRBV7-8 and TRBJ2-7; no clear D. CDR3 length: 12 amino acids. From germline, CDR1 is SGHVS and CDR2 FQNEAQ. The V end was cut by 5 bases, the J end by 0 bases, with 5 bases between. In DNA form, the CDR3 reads TGTGCCAGCAGCCATAGCTCCTACGAGCAGTACTTC. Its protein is CASSHSSYEQYF.

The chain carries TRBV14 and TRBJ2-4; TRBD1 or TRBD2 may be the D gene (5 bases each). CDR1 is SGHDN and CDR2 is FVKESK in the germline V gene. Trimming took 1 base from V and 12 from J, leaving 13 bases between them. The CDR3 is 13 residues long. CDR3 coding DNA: TGTGCCAGCAGCCAAGGGGCCTCGGGGACTCAGTACTTC. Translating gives CASSQGASGTQYF.

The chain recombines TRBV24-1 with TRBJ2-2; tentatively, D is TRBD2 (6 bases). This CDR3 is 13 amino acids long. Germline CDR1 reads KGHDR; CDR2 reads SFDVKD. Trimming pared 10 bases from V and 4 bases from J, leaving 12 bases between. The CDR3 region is CATRGGVTGELFF. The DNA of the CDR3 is TGTGCCACGAGGGGCGGGGTCACCGGGGAGCTGTTTTTT.

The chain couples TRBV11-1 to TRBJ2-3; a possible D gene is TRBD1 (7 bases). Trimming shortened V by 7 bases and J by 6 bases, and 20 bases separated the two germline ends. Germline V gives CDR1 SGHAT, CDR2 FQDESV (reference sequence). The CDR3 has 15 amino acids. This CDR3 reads CASNLGGDRWDTQYF. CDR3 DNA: TGTGCCAGCAATCTCGGCGGGGACAGATGGGATACGCAGTATTTT.